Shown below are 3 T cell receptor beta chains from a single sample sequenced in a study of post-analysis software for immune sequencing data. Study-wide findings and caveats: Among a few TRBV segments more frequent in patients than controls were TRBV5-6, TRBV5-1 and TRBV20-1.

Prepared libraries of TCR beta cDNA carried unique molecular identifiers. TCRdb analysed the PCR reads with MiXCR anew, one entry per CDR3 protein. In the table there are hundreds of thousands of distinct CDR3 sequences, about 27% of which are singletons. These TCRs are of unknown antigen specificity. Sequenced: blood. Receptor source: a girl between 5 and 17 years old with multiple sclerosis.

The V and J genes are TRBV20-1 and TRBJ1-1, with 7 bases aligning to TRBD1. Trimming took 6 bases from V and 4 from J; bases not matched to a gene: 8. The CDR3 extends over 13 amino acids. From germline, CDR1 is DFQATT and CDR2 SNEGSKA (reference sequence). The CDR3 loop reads CSADPDRATEAFF. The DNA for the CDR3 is TGCAGTGCAGACCCCGACAGGGCCACTGAAGCTTTCTTT.

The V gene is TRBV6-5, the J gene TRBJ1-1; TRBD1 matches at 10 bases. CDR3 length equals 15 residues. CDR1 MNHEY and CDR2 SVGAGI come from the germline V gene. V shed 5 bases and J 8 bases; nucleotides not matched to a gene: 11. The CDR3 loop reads CASSTPGQGTREAFF. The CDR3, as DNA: TGTGCCAGCAGTACGCCGGGACAGGGGACCCGCGAAGCTTTCTTT.

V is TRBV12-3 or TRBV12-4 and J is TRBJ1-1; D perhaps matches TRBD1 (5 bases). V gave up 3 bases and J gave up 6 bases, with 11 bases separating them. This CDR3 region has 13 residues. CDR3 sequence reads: CASSFEGFAEAFF. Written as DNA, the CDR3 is TGTGCCAGCAGTTTTGAGGGGTTTGCTGAAGCTTTCTTT.